Listed below are T cell receptor beta chains from one sample, sequenced in a study of CXCR3-negative and CXCR3-positive naive CD8 T cells. Reanalyzing the 5' RACE reads, TCRdb keeps one entry per CDR3 protein, without DNA. Its table lists about 39,000 distinct CDR3 sequences. The sample consisted of memory CD8+ T cells from blood. Every receptor here comes from a human donor in good health. Some clones in this sample may be carry-over from other donors' samples. The CDR3 runs from the conserved cysteine through the conserved F or W. The size of a clone is reported for some rows only, either as once, few or many, or as a class for expanded clones.

size,V,J,CDR3
.,TRBV5-1,TRBJ2-1,CASSLASWASGAYNEQFF
.,TRBV10-3,TRBJ2-1,CAIRDDLGSEQFF
.,TRBV12-3/TRBV12-4,TRBJ2-3,CASSFTDTQYF
medium-sized,TRBV7-3,TRBJ2-7,CASSPGGGYYEQYF
.,TRBV11-2,TRBJ2-1,CASSFFRDSYNEQFF
.,TRBV4-1,TRBJ1-1,CASSQHPGQTNTEAFF
.,TRBV7-2,TRBJ1-1,CASSLGAGGGTEAFF
.,TRBV6-6,TRBJ1-4,CATRSMGEKLFF
.,TRBV19,TRBJ2-1,CASTTGNEQFF
.,TRBV14,TRBJ1-2,CASSQVSLAGVYYGYTF
.,TRBV12-3/TRBV12-4,TRBJ2-5,CASSTTGYQETQYF
.,TRBV10-3,TRBJ1-1,CAISGGSEAFF
.,TRBV12-3/TRBV12-4,TRBJ2-7,CASRPRPDHEQYF
.,TRBV29-1,TRBJ2-1,CSVELSLDYNEQFF
.,TRBV29-1,TRBJ2-1,CSAKREGRNEQFF
.,TRBV12-3/TRBV12-4,TRBJ2-5,CASSWDWGVKLETQYF
.,TRBV7-9,TRBJ2-7,CASSLEFEAGGHYEQYF
.,TRBV7-3,TRBJ2-1,CASSLMSAGAGGNEQFF
.,TRBV4-2,TRBJ2-7,CASSLRTGNLYEQYF
.,TRBV12-3/TRBV12-4,TRBJ2-2,CASSPGGSTGELFF
.,TRBV20-1,TRBJ2-1,CSAPTSGSKDEQFF
.,TRBV29-1,TRBJ2-1,CSVVTLASSYNEQFF
.,TRBV7-9,TRBJ2-5,CASSLVGARDGDF
.,TRBV29-1,TRBJ1-1,CSVGLDTEAFF
.,TRBV19,TRBJ2-1,CASSPGTVFRNEQFF
.,TRBV29-1,TRBJ2-7,CSVVVHYSYEQYF
medium-sized,TRBV6-4,TRBJ2-1,CASSMTGSDDNEQFF
.,TRBV4-2,TRBJ2-7,CASSYRTGSSYEQYF
.,TRBV7-9,TRBJ2-1,CASSHNGRGTYNEQFF
.,TRBV29-1,TRBJ2-7,CSVEDTGNRGPAYEQYF
.,TRBV7-3,TRBJ2-7,CASSLGLAEEQYF